The 26 T cell receptor beta chains below were found in one sample sequenced in a study of cytomegalovirus exposure and HLA in healthy donors. The PCR ran on 60 Vbeta and 13 Jbeta primers. Repertoires were generated with immunoSEQ multiplex PCR, while TCRdb's copy carries only in-frame clones and drops some. This table has fewer than 130,000 clones, more than 75% appearing once. Source material: PBMCs. Receptors originate from a man aged 40-50 years in good health and CMV-seronegative.

The genes are TRBV7-9 and TRBJ1-2; 7 nucleotides agree with TRBD1. Germline CDR1 SEHNR, CDR2 FQNEAQ (reference sequence). The CDR3 contains 12 residues. V dropped 3 bases and J dropped 8; count of bases not matched to a gene: 3. The CDR3 DNA is TGTGCCAGCAGCTTGCAGGGGGGAGGCTACACCTTC. This encodes CASSLQGGGYTF.

This rearrangement joins TRBV6-1 to TRBJ1-2; the D gene is possibly TRBD1 (6 bases). The CDR3 spans 15 residues. Trimming shortened V by 7 bases and J by 4 bases, and 19 bases separated the two germline ends. Germline assignment: CDR1 MNHNS and CDR2 SASEGT. The CDR3 here is CASTGSGDPPYGYTF. DNA for the CDR3: TGTGCCAGCACGGGCTCAGGGGACCCCCCCTATGGCTACACCTTC.

This clone was detected only once. This chain joins TRBV5-4 and TRBJ1-6, with D possibly TRBD1 on 6 matching bases. Germline CDR1 SGHNT, CDR2 YYREEE (reference sequence). V lost 4 bases and J 4 bases, leaving 9 bases between the germline ends. The CDR3 covers 14 residues. CDR3 in amino acids: CASSGGQYNSPLHF. CDR3 bases: TGTGCCAGCAGCGGTGGACAGTATAATTCACCCCTCCACTTT.

J is TRBJ1-6 and V is TRBV28; tentatively, D is TRBD1 (5 bases). The CDR3 is 18 residues long. The V gene lost 4 bases and the J gene lost 0 bases, with 16 bases spanning the gap. The germline CDR1 and CDR2 sequences are MDHEN and SYDVKM. CDR3 DNA: TGTGCCAGCAGTTACTCCTCAGGGCTAGGCTCCTATAATTCACCCCTCCACTTT. Its translation: CASSYSSGLGSYNSPLHF.

The chain is built from TRBV2 and TRBJ1-1; tentatively, D is TRBD1 (6 bases). V was cut by 2 bases and J by 1 base, with 11 bases left in between. This CDR3 has 15 residues. CDR1 and CDR2 from the germline V gene are SNHLY and FYNNEI. CDR3 protein: CASSERGKGNTEAFF. CDR3 coding DNA: TGTGCCAGCAGTGAAAGGGGGAAAGGGAACACTGAAGCTTTCTTT. Together with reference TRBV2 and TRBJ1-1, the CDR3 gives the full variable domain: EPEVTQTPSHQVTQMGQEVILRCVPISNHLYFYWYRQILGQKVEFLVSFYNNEISEKSEIFDDQFSVERPDGSNFTLKIRSTKLEDSAMYFCASSERGKGNTEAFFGQGTRLTVV.

V gene TRBV28 combines with J gene TRBJ2-3, with D possibly TRBD2 on 5 matching bases. The CDR3 has 14 amino acids. The germline V and J ends were trimmed by 6 bases and 8 bases, with 18 bases remaining between them. CDR1 MDHEN and CDR2 SYDVKM come from the germline V gene. The chain's CDR3 is CASSLTRDRGTQYF. Written as DNA, the CDR3 is TGTGCCAGCAGCCTAACTAGGGATCGGGGTACGCAGTATTTT.

This clone is a singleton in its sample. J is TRBJ2-2 and V is TRBV19; TRBD1 matches at 8 bases. The J segment lost 4 bases and the V segment lost 5 bases, leaving 9 bases of the junction unmatched. CDR1 LNHDA and CDR2 SQIVND come from the germline V gene (reference sequence). The CDR3 extends over 16 amino acids. DNA for the CDR3: TGTGCCAGTAGTCCCGACAGGGGAAGTGGCACCGGGGAGCTGTTTTTT. Protein: CASSPDRGSGTGELFF.

The rearrangement joins TRBV25-1 to TRBJ2-1; D perhaps matches TRBD1 (6 bases). This CDR3 has 15 amino acids. Between the trimmed V and J ends, which lost 3 bases and 7 bases, there was a span of 16 bases. CDR1 and CDR2 from the germline V gene are MGHDK and SYGVNS. The CDR3 nucleotides are TGTGCCAGCAGTGACAGACAGGAAATAAGGAATGAGCAGTTCTTC. Protein sequence: CASSDRQEIRNEQFF.

The chain uses TRBV6-4 and TRBJ1-2; D perhaps matches TRBD1 (6 bases). The V gene's germline CDR1 is MRHNA and CDR2 SNTAGT. The CDR3 covers 13 residues. The germline V and J ends were trimmed by 4 bases and 4 bases, with 10 bases remaining between them. This CDR3 reads CASSADSFYGYTF. The CDR3 coding sequence is TGTGCCAGCAGTGCGGACAGCTTCTATGGCTACACCTTC.

The chain has TRBV6-1 and TRBJ1-5; D is ambiguous. Germline V gene sequence: CDR1 MNHNS, CDR2 SASEGT. Trimming removed 3 bases from V and 0 bases from J, with 9 bases in between. The CDR3 spans 15 residues. The CDR3 here is CASSDKNYSNQPQHF. CDR3 DNA: TGTGCCAGCAGTGACAAGAACTATAGCAATCAGCCCCAGCATTTT.

J is TRBJ2-5 and V is TRBV5-1; 9 positions agree with TRBD1. This CDR3 is built from 15 residues. Germline CDR1 reads SGHRS; CDR2 reads YFSETQ. Unmatched junction bases numbered 5, after V lost 3 bases and J lost 2 bases. CDR3 DNA: TGCGCCAGCAGCTACGGGGACAGGGATCAAGAGACCCAGTACTTC. Translating it yields CASSYGDRDQETQYF. The full variable domain, rest sourced from reference TRBV5-1 and TRBJ2-5, is KAGVTQTPRYLIKTRGQQVTLSCSPISGHRSVSWYQQTPGQGLQFLFEYFSETQRNKGNFPGRFSGRQFSNSRSEMNVSTLELGDSALYLCASSYGDRDQETQYFGPGTRLLVL.

The CDR3 loop reads CASRLLGISTDTQYF. CDR3 DNA: TGTGCCAGCAGGTTACTAGGGATTAGCACAGATACGCAGTATTTT. The rearrangement links TRBV2 to TRBJ2-3; a possible D gene is TRBD2 (5 bases). Per the germline V gene, CDR1 is SNHLY and CDR2 is FYNNEI. The V end lost 6 bases, the J end lost 0 bases, and 13 bases lay between the germline ends. This CDR3 has 15 residues.

The gene calls are TRBV6-5 and TRBJ2-1; possible D gene TRBD1, 7 bases. The CDR3 is made up of 14 amino acids. Trimming shortened V by 9 bases and J by 7 bases, and 19 bases separated the two germline ends. Germline CDR1 reads MNHEY; CDR2 reads SVGAGI. The CDR3 spells CARWGDRANNEQFF. The CDR3, as DNA: TGTGCCAGGTGGGGGGACAGAGCAAATAATGAGCAGTTCTTC.

The chain employs TRBV5-8 and TRBJ2-1; D might be TRBD1 (5 bases). Germline assignment: CDR1 SGHTS and CDR2 YDEGEE. Between the trimmed V and J ends, which lost 3 bases and 4 bases, there was a span of 8 bases. CDR3 length: 13 residues. The CDR3 region is CASSSQGYNEQFF. DNA of the CDR3: TGTGCCAGCAGCTCCCAGGGATACAATGAGCAGTTCTTC.

The chain is built from TRBV7-2 and TRBJ2-1; 10 bases map to TRBD2. The V and J ends lost 2 bases and 0 bases, in that order; junction bases with no gene match: 4. CDR3 length: 17 residues. Germline-derived CDR1 and CDR2 are SGHTA and FQGNSA. CDR3 nucleotides: TGTGCCAGCAGCTTACGGGCTAGCGGGGGCTCCTACAATGAGCAGTTCTTC. Translated: CASSLRASGGSYNEQFF.

V usage is TRBV29-1 and J usage is TRBJ1-5; 10 bases agree with TRBD1. CDR3 size: 14 residues. In germline, CDR1 is SQVTM, CDR2 ANQGSEA. After removal of 6 bases from V and 6 bases from J, the junction contained 8 bases not matched to a gene. The CDR3, as DNA: TGCAGCGTCCGGGACAGGGGCTTCGGTCAGCCCCAGCATTTT. This codes for CSVRDRGFGQPQHF. The full variable domain, in which reference TRBV29-1 and TRBJ1-5 provide the parts outside the CDR3, is SAVISQKPSRDICQRGTSLTIQCQVDSQVTMMFWYRQQPGQSLTLIATANQGSEATYESGFVIDKFPISRPNLTFSTLTVSNMSPEDSSIYLCSVRDRGFGQPQHFGDGTRLSIL.

This clone was seen only a few times. V is TRBV19 and J is TRBJ2-2; weak D call: TRBD1 (5 bases). Germline-derived CDR1 and CDR2 are LNHDA and SQIVND (reference sequence). V was pared by 10 bases and J by 7 bases, with 10 bases between. The CDR3 has 11 amino acids. CDR3 nucleotide sequence: TGTGCCACCGCAGGGTTCGGGGAGCTGTTTTTT. It is translated as CATAGFGELFF.

The CDR3 DNA is TGTGCCAGCAGTTATTCCGGACAGGGCCAGCCCCAGCATTTT. This sequence encodes CASSYSGQGQPQHF. V is TRBV6-5 and J is TRBJ1-5, with 8 bases lining up with TRBD1. CDR1 is MNHEY and CDR2 is SVGAGI in the germline V gene. The junction had 5 bases not matched to a gene; V was cut back by 3 bases and J by 7 bases. This CDR3 has 14 residues.

Here the CDR3 DNA reads TGTGCCAGCAGTGAGCGGACCGGGGAAGAACTGTTTTTT. This sequence encodes CASSERTGEELFF. The V gene is TRBV6-4, the J gene TRBJ1-4, with unresolved D. Germline loops: CDR1 MRHNA, CDR2 SNTAGT. V was cut by 3 bases and J by 12 bases, with 14 bases left in between. The CDR3 is 13 residues long.

This chain uses TRBV19 with TRBJ1-1; D perhaps matches TRBD1 (5 bases). In germline, CDR1 is LNHDA, CDR2 SQIVND (reference sequence). The length of the CDR3 is 13 residues. The ends were cut back, 7 bases at V and 0 bases at J, with 9 bases in the middle. CDR3 in amino acids: CASTRRVNTEAFF. For the CDR3, the DNA is TGTGCCAGTACCCGCAGGGTGAACACTGAAGCTTTCTTT.

For the CDR3, the DNA is TGTGCCAGCAGTCGGGTGAGGAGTCAAGAGACCCAGTACTTC. Translated, it gives CASSRVRSQETQYF. The V gene is TRBV6-5, the J gene TRBJ2-5; D remains ambiguous. The CDR3 has 14 amino acids. Germline V gene lookup returns CDR1 MNHEY and CDR2 SVGAGI. V was pared by 5 bases and J by 2 bases, with 12 bases between.

This clone came up once. The chain is built from TRBV6-5 and TRBJ1-1, with D unresolved. The CDR3 has 13 residues. Germline-derived CDR1 and CDR2 are MNHEY and SVGAGI. V was clipped by 7 bases and J by 6 bases, with 15 bases between them. The DNA of the CDR3 is TGTGCCAGCACCCCAGAAAGAGGGCCTGAAGCTTTCTTT. Protein product: CASTPERGPEAFF.

The chain has TRBV28 and TRBJ1-5; D unresolved. CDR1 MDHEN and CDR2 SYDVKM come from the germline V gene. Trimming took 4 bases from V and 6 from J, leaving 13 bases between them. This CDR3 comprises 14 residues. CDR3 region: CASSSGLHLQPQHF. CDR3 coding DNA: TGTGCCAGCAGTTCTGGACTCCACCTTCAGCCCCAGCATTTT.

The genes are TRBV11-3 and TRBJ1-6; tentative D call: TRBD1 (5 bases). V lost 1 base, J lost 1 base, and 11 bases lay in between. Germline V gives CDR1 SGHNT, CDR2 YENEEA. The CDR3 consists of 17 residues. Written as DNA, the CDR3 is TGTGCCAGCAGCTTAGTCTTGGGGGGATCCTATAATTCACCCCTCCACTTT. Protein: CASSLVLGGSYNSPLHF.

J is TRBJ2-7 and V is TRBV30, with 8 bases fitting TRBD2. Trimming removed 3 bases from V and 4 bases from J; junction bases left unmatched: 8. Per germline, CDR1 GTSNPN and CDR2 SVGIG (reference sequence). The CDR3 runs 14 residues. For the CDR3, the DNA is TGTGCCTGGAGCTCGGGGGGGGCTATATACGAGCAGTACTTC. Translation gives CAWSSGGAIYEQYF.

This clone was recorded once. One junction end disagrees with the germline gene, perhaps due to a read error. This chain links TRBV2 with TRBJ1-1; D uncertain. The CDR3 has 12 amino acids. The germline V gene encodes CDR1 SNHLY and CDR2 FYNNEI. CDR3 sequence reads: CASREGLEEAFF. CDR3 coding DNA: TGTGCCAGCAGAGAAGGGTTAGAGGAAGCTTTCTTT.